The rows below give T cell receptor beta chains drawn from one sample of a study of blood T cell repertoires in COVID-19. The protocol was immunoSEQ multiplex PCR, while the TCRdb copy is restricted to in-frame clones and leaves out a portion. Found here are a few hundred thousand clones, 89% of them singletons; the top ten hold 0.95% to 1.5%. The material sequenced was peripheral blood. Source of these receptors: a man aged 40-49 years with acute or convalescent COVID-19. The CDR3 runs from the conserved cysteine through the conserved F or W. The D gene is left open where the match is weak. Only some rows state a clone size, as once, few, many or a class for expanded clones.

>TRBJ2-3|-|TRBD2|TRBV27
CASRVGGSRDTQYF
TGTGCCAGCAGGGTCGGGGGGTCCAGGGATACGCAGTATTTT
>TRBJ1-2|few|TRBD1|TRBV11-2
CASSRDRVGGYTF
TGTGCCAGCAGCCGAGACAGGGTGGGAGGCTACACCTTC
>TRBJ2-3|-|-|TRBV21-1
CASSKDVREAGLSADTQYF
TGTGCCAGCAGCAAAGATGTACGGGAAGCGGGGTTAAGCGCAGATACGCAGTATTTT
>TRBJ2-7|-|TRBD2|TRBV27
CAASRTSGSGEQYF
TGTGCCGCATCCCGGACTAGCGGGAGTGGCGAGCAGTACTTC
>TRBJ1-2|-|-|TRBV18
CASSPDNTGYTF
TGTGCCAGCTCACCCGACAATACCGGCTACACCTTC
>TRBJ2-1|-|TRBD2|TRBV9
CASSAGLAGVVSYNEQFF
TGTGCCAGCAGCGCTGGACTAGCGGGGGTTGTATCCTACAATGAGCAGTTCTTC
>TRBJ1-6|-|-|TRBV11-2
CASSLQGKEDSPLHF
TGTGCCAGCAGCCTACAGGGCAAAGAGGATTCACCCCTCCACTTT
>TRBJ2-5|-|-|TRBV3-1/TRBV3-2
CASSQDAGRDGAQYF
TGTGCCAGCAGCCAAGATGCGGGACGGGATGGGGCCCAGTACTTC
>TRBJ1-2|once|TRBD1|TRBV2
CASSGAGTGEYGYTF
TGTGCCAGCAGTGGGGCCGGGACAGGGGAATATGGCTACACCTTC
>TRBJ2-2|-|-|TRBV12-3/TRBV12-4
CASSNILAGELFF
TGTGCCAGCAGTAACATTCTGGCCGGGGAGCTGTTTTTT
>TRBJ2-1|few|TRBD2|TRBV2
CASSGPAGGFYEQFF
TGTGCCAGCAGCGGTCCAGCGGGAGGTTTCTATGAGCAGTTCTTC
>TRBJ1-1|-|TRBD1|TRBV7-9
CASSEGQHTEAFF
TGTGCCAGCAGCGAGGGACAGCACACTGAAGCTTTCTTT
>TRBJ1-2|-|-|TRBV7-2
CASSLVSRARGYTF
TGTGCCAGCAGCTTAGTCTCCAGGGCCCGCGGCTACACCTTC
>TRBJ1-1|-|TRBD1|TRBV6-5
CASSPRTGMNTEAFF
TGTGCCAGCAGTCCACGGACAGGGATGAACACTGAAGCTTTCTTT
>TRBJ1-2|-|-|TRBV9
CASSVGVESGGYTF
TGTGCCAGCAGCGTAGGAGTGGAATCGGGTGGCTACACCTTC
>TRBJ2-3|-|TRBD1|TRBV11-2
CASSLRQGMADTQYF
TGTGCCAGCAGCTTGAGACAGGGGATGGCAGATACGCAGTATTTT
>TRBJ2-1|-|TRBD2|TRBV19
CASSAGPGPGGSNEQFF
TGTGCCAGTAGTGCCGGACCAGGACCGGGAGGGTCGAATGAGCAGTTCTTC
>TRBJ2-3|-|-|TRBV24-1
CATGRATGKVGTDTQYF
TGTGCCACCGGTCGAGCAACAGGGAAAGTTGGCACAGATACGCAGTATTTT